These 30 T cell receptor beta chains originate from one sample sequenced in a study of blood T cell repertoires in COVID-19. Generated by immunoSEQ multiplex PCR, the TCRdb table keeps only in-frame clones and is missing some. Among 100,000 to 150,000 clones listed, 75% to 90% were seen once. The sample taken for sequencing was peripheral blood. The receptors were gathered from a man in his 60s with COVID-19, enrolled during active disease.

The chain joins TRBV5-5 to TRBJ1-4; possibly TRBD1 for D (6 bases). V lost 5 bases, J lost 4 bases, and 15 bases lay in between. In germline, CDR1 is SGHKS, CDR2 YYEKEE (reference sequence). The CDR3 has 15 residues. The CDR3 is CASSNRATFNEKLFF. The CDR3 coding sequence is TGTGCCAGCAGTAACAGGGCCACCTTTAATGAAAAACTGTTTTTT. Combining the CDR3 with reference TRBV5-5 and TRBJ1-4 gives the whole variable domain DAGVTQSPTHLIKTRGQQVTLRCSPISGHKSVSWYQQVLGQGPQFIFQYYEKEERGRGNFPDRFSARQFPNYSSELNVNALLLGDSALYLCASSNRATFNEKLFFGSGTQLSVL.

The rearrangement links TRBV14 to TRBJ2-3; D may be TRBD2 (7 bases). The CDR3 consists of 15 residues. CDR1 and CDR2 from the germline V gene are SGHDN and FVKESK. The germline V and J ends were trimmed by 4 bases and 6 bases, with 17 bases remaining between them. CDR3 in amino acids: CASSPSGGAFDTQYF. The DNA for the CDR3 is TGTGCCAGCAGCCCCTCGGGGGGCGCCTTCGATACGCAGTATTTT.

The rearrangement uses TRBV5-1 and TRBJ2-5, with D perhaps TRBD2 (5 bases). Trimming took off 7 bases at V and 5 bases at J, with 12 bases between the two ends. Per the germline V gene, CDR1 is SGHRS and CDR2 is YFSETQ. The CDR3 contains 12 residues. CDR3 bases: TGCGCCAGCTACGGGGTTTCTGAGACCCAGTACTTC. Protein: CASYGVSETQYF.

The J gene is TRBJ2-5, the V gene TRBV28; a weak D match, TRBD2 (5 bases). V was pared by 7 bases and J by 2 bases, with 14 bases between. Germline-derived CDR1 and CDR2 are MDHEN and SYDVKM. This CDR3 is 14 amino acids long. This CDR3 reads CASIFGGSQETQYF. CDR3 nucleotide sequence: TGTGCCAGCATTTTCGGAGGTTCTCAAGAGACCCAGTACTTC.

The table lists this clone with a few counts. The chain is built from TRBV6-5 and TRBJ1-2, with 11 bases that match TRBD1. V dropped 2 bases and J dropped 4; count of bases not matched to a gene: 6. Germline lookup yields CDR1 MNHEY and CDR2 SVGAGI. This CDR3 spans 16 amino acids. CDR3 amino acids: CASSYIRTGGGYGYTF. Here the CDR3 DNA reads TGTGCCAGCAGTTACATAAGGACAGGGGGCGGCTATGGCTACACCTTC.

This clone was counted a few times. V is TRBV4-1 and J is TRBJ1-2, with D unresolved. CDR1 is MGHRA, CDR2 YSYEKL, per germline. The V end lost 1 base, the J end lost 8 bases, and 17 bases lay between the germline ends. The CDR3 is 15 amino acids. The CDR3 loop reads CASSQAETAIWGYTF. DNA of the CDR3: TGCGCCAGCAGCCAAGCGGAAACAGCTATCTGGGGCTACACCTTC.

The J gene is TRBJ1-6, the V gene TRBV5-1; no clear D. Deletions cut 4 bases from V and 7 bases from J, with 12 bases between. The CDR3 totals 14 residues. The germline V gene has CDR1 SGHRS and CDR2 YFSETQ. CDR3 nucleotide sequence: TGCGCCAGCAGCGCCGGGGAGGTAAATTCACCCCTCCACTTT. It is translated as CASSAGEVNSPLHF.

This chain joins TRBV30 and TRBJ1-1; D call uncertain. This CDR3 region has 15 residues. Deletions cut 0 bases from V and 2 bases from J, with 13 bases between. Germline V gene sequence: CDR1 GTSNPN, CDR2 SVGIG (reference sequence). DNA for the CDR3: TGTGCCTGGAGTGTCGGGAGACTGCGAAACACTGAAGCTTTCTTT. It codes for CAWSVGRLRNTEAFF.

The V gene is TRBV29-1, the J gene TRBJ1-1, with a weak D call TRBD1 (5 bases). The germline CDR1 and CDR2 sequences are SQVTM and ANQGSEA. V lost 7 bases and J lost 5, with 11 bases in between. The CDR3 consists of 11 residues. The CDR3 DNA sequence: TGCAGCGCCATACAGGATACTGAAGCTTTCTTT. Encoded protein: CSAIQDTEAFF.

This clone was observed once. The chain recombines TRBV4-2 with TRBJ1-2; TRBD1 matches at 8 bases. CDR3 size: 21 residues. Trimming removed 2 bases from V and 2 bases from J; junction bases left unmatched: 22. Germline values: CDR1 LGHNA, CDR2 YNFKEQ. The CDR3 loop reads CASSQPLRNRGARVQNYGYTF. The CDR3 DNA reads TGTGCCAGCAGCCAACCCCTCCGCAACAGGGGGGCTAGGGTCCAGAACTATGGCTACACCTTC.

In DNA, the CDR3 is TGTGCCAGCATTACCCAGATGAACACTGAAGCTTTCTTT. This translates into CASITQMNTEAFF. The chain links TRBV6-6 to TRBJ1-1; unclear D gene. Trimming took 7 bases from V and 0 from J, leaving 9 bases between them. The CDR3 has 13 amino acids. The germline CDR1 and CDR2 sequences are MNHNY and SVGAGI (reference sequence).

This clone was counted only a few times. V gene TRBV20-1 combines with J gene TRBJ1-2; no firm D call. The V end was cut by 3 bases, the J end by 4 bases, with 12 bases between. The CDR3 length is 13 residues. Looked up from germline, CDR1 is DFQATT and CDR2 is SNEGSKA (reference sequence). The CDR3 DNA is TGCAGTGCTAGTCTCGAGGAGATCTATGGCTACACCTTC. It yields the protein CSASLEEIYGYTF.

CDR3 residues: CASSIDRDRPNTGELFF. The DNA for the CDR3 is TGCGCCAGCAGCATAGACCGGGACAGGCCGAACACCGGGGAGCTGTTTTTT. The chain has TRBV5-1 and TRBJ2-2; 8 bases fit TRBD1. The CDR3 runs to 17 residues. V gave up 4 bases and J gave up 0 bases; unmatched junction bases: 8. The germline gives CDR1 SGHRS, CDR2 YFSETQ.

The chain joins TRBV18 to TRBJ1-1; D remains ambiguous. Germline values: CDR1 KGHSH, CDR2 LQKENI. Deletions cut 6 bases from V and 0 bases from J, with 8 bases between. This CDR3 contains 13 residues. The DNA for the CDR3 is TGTGCCAGCTCGGGGAGGGTGAACACTGAAGCTTTCTTT. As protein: CASSGRVNTEAFF. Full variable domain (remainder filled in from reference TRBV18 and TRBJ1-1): NAGVMQNPRHLVRRRGQEARLRCSPMKGHSHVYWYRQLPEEGLKFMVYLQKENIIDESGMPKERFSAEFPKEGPSILRIQQVVRGDSAAYFCASSGRVNTEAFFGQGTRLTVV.

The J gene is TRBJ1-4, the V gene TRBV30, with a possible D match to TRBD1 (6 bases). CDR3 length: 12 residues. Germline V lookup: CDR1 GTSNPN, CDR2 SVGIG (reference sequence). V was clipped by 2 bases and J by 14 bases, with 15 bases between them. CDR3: CAWSKPGGGLFF. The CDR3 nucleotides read TGTGCCTGGAGTAAGCCCGGGGGGGGCCTGTTTTTT.

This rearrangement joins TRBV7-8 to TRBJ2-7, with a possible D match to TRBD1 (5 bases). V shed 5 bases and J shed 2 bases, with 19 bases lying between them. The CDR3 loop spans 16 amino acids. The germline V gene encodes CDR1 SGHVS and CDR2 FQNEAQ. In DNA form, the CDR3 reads TGTGCCAGCAGCCTCCCGAGACAGAGACCAACCTACGAGCAGTACTTC. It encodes CASSLPRQRPTYEQYF.

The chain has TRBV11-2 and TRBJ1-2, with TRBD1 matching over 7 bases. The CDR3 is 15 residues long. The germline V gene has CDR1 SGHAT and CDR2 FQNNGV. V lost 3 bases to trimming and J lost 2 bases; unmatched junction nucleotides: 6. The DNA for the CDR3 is TGTGCCAGCAGCTTGGGGACAGCGCTGAACTATGGCTACACCTTC. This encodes CASSLGTALNYGYTF.

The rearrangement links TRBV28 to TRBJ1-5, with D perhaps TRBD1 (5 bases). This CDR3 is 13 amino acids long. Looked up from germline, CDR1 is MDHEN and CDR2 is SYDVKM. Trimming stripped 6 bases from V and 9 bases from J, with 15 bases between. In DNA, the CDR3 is TGTGCCAGCAGACTTCGACCGCAGGGGCCCCAGCATTTT. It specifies CASRLRPQGPQHF.

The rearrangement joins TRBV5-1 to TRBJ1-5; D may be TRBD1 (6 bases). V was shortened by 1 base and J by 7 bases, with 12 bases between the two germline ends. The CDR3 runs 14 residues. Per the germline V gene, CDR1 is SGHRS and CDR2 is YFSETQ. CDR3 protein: CASSLLGGSQPQHF. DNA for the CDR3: TGCGCCAGCAGCTTGTTAGGGGGATCCCAGCCCCAGCATTTT.

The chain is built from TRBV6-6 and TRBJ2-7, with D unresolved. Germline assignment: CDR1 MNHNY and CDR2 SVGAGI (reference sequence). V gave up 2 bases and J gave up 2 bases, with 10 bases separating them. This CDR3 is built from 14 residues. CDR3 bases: TGTGCCAGCAGTTACGGTTCTGAGGCCTACGAGCAGTACTTC. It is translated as CASSYGSEAYEQYF.

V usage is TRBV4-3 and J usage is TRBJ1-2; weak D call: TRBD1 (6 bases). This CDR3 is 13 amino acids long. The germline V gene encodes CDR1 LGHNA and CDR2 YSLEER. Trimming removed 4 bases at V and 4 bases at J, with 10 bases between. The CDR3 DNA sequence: TGCGCCAGCAGCCGTACAGGGCTCTATGGCTACACCTTC. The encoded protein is CASSRTGLYGYTF.

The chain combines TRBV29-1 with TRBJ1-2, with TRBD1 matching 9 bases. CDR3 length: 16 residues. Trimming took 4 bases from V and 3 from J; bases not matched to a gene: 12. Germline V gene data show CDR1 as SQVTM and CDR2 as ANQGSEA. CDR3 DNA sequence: TGCAGCGTTGGCGGATGGGGACAGGGAGAGGACTATGGCTACACCTTC. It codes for CSVGGWGQGEDYGYTF.

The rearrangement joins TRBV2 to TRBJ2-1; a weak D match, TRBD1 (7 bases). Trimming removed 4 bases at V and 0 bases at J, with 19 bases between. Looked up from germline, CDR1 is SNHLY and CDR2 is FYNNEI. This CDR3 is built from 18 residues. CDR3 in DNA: TGTGCCAGCAGTGTAAGCCCGTACAGGGGAGGCTCCTACAATGAGCAGTTCTTC. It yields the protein CASSVSPYRGGSYNEQFF.

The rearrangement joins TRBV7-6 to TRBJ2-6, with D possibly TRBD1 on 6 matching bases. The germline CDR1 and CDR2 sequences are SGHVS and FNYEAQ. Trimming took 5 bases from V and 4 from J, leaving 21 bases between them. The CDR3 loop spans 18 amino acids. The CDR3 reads CASSSIMGTGPGANVLTF. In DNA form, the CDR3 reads TGTGCCAGCAGCAGTATCATGGGCACAGGGCCCGGGGCCAACGTCCTGACTTTC.

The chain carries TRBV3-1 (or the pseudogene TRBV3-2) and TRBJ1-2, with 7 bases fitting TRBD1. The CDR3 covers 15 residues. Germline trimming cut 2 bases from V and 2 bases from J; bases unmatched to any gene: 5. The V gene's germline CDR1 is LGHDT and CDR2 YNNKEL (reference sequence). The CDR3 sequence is CASSQFQTGNYGYTF. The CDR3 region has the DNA TGTGCCAGCAGCCAATTCCAGACAGGGAACTATGGCTACACCTTC.

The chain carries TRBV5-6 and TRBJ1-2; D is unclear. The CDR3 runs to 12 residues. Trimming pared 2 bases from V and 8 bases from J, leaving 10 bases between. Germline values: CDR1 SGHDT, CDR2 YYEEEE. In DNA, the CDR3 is TGTGCCAGCAGCTTAACCGGGGAGGGCTACACCTTC. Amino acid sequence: CASSLTGEGYTF.

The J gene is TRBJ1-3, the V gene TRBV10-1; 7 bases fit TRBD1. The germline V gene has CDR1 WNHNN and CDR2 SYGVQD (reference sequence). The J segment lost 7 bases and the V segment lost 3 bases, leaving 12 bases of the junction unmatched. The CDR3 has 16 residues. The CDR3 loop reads CASSDYDRVLMNTIYF. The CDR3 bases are TGCGCCAGCAGTGATTACGACAGGGTGTTGATGAACACCATATATTTT.

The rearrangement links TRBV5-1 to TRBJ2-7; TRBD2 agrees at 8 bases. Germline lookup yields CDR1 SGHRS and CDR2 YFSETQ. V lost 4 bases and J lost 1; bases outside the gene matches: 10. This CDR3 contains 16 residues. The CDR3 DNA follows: TGCGCCAGCAGCGTAGTCCCCGGGGGGGGATCCTACGAGCAGTACTTC. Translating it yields CASSVVPGGGSYEQYF. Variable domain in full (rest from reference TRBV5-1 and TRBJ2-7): KAGVTQTPRYLIKTRGQQVTLSCSPISGHRSVSWYQQTPGQGLQFLFEYFSETQRNKGNFPGRFSGRQFSNSRSEMNVSTLELGDSALYLCASSVVPGGGSYEQYFGPGTRLTVT.

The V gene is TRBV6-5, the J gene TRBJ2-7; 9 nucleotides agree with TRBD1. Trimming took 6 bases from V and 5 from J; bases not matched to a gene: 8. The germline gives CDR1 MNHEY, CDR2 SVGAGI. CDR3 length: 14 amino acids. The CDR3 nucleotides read TGTGCCAGCAGATCCGGGACAGGGATCCACGAGCAGTACTTC. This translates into CASRSGTGIHEQYF.

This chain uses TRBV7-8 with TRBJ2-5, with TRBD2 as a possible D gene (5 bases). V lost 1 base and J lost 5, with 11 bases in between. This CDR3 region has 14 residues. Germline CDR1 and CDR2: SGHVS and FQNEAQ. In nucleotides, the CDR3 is TGTGCCAGCAGCTTAGGTTCGGGAATGGAGACCCAGTACTTC. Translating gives CASSLGSGMETQYF.